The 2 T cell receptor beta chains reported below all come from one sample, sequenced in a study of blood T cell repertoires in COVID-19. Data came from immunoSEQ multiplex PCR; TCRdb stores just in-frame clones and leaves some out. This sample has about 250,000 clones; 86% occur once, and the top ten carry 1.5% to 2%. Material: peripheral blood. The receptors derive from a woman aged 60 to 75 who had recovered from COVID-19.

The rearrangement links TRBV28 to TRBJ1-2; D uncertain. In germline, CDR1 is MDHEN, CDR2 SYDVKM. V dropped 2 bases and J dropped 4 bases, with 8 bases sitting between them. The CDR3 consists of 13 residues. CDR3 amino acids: CASSLGSLYGYTF. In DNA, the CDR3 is TGTGCCAGCAGTTTAGGTTCACTCTATGGCTACACCTTC.

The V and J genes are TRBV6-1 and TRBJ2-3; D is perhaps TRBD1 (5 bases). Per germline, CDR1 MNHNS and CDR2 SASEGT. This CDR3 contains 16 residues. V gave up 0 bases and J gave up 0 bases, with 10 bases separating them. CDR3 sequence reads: CASSEAGAGSTDTQYF. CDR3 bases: TGTGCCAGCAGTGAAGCAGGGGCAGGAAGCACAGATACGCAGTATTTT.